The clone carrying this T cell receptor beta chain was seen a handful of times. No antigen is known for it. The CDR3 runs 15 residues. V lost 3 bases and J lost 3, with 14 bases in between. The V gene's germline CDR1 is SGHRS and CDR2 YFSETQ. These data originate in a study of T cells after yellow fever vaccination. General study points: Abundant bulk-population clonotypes could contaminate the FACS-sorted repertoires. Most clones from primary vaccination were detected again post-booster (roughly 96% CD4, more than 85% CD8).

In TCRdb, the 5' RACE reads were re-called with MiXCR into one record per CDR3 protein. The sample carries about 320,000 distinct CDR3 sequences, around 4.5% recorded once. The chain is built from TRBV5-1 and TRBJ2-3, with D perhaps assigned TRBD1 or TRBD2 (5 bases each). The sequenced sample was PBMCs, obtained 15 days after the yellow fever booster vaccination. The receptor's source is a man younger than 30 who received the YFV17D yellow fever vaccine. CDR3 in DNA: TGCGCCAGCAGCTGGGCCGGGGCGGAGACAGATACGCAGTATTTT. It encodes CASSWAGAETDTQYF.